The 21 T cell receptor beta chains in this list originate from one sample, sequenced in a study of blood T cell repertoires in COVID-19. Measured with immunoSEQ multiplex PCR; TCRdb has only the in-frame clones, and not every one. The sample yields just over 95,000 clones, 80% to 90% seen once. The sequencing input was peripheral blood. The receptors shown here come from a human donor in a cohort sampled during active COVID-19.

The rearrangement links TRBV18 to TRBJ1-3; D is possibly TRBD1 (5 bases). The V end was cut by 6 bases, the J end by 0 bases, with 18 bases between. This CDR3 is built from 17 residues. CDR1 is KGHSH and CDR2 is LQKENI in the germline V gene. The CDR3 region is CASSPTLGTSSGNTIYF. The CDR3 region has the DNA TGTGCCAGCTCTCCGACTCTGGGGACTAGCTCTGGAAACACCATATATTTT.

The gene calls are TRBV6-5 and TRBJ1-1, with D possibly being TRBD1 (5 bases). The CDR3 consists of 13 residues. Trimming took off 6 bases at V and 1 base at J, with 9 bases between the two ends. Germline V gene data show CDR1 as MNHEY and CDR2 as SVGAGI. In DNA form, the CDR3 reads TGTGCCAGCAGGCCTCAGGGGAACACTGAAGCTTTCTTT. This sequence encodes CASRPQGNTEAFF.

The chain's CDR3 is CASAEGLNTGELFF. CDR3 DNA sequence: TGCGCCAGCGCCGAGGGACTCAACACCGGGGAGCTGTTTTTT. V gene TRBV4-1 combines with J gene TRBJ2-2; perhaps TRBD2 as D (6 bases). V was cut by 8 bases and J by 2 bases, with 12 bases left in between. Per the germline V gene, CDR1 is MGHRA and CDR2 is YSYEKL. The CDR3 has 14 amino acids.

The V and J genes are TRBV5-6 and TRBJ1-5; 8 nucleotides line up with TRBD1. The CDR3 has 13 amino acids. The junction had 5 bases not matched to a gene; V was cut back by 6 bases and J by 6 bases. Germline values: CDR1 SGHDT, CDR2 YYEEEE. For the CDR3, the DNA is TGTGCCAGCACCCAGGGGGCCGGTCAGCCCCAGCATTTT. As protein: CASTQGAGQPQHF.

CDR3: CASSLVGYGGNEQFF. The CDR3 bases are TGCGCCAGCAGCTTGGTAGGTTACGGAGGCAATGAGCAGTTCTTC. The chain joins TRBV5-1 to TRBJ2-1, with a weak D call TRBD2 (5 bases). This CDR3 region has 15 residues. V was clipped by 0 bases and J by 6 bases, with 13 bases between them. Germline V CDR1 and CDR2: SGHRS, YFSETQ.

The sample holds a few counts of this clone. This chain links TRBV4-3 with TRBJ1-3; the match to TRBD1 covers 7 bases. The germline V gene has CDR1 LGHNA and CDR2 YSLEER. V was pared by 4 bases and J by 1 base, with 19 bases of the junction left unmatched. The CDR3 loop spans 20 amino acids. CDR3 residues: CASSPQPPPSAGGSGNTIYF. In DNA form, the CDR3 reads TGCGCCAGCAGCCCCCAACCCCCCCCCTCGGCAGGGGGTTCTGGAAACACCATATATTTT.

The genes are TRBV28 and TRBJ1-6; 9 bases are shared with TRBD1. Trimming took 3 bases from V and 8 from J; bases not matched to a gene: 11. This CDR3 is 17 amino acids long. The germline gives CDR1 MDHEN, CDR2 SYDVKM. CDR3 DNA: TGTGCCAGCAGTTTTCACGGAGTACAGGGGGCGGATTCACCCCTCCACTTT. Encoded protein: CASSFHGVQGADSPLHF.

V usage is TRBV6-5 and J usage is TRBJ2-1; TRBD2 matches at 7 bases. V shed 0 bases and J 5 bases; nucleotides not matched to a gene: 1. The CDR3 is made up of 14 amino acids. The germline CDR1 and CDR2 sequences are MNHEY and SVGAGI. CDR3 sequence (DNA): TGTGCCAGCAGTTACTCGGCGGGAGACAATGAGCAGTTCTTC. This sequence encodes CASSYSAGDNEQFF.

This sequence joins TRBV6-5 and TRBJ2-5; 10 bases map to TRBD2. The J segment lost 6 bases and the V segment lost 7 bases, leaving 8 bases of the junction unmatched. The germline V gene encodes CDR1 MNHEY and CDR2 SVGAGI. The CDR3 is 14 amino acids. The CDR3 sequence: CASKKREGRKTQYF. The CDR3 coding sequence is TGTGCCAGCAAGAAGCGGGAGGGCCGAAAGACCCAGTACTTC.

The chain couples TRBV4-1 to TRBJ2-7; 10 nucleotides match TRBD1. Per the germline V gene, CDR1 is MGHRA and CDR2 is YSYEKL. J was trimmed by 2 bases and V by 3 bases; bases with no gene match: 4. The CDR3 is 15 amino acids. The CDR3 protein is CASSHGTGAPYEQYF. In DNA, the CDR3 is TGCGCCAGCAGCCACGGGACAGGGGCACCCTACGAGCAGTACTTC.

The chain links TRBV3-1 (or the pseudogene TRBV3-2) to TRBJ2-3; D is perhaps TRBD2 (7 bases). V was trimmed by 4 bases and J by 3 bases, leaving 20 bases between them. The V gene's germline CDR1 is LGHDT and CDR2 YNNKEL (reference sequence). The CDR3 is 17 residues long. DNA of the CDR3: TGTGCCAGCAGCCCCCTCCGGAGAGGGGGGGCTACAGATACGCAGTATTTT. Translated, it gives CASSPLRRGGATDTQYF.

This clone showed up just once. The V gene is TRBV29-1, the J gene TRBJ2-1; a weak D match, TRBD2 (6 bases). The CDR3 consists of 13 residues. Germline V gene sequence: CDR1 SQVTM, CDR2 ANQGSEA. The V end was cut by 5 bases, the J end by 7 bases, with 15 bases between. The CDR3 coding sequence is TGCAGCGTTTCTGCGGGACTGGGAAATGAGCAGTTCTTC. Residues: CSVSAGLGNEQFF.

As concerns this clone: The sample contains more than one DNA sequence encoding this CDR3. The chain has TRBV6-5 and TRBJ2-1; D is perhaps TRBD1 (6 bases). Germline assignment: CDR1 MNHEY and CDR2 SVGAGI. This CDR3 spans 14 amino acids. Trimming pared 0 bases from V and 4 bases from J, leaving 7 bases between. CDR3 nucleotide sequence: TGTGCCAGCAGTTACTCGACAGGTTACAATGAGCAGTTCTTC. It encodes CASSYSTGYNEQFF.

CDR3 amino acids: CASRHRQETQYF. CDR3 in DNA: TGTGCCAGCCGCCACCGTCAGGAGACCCAGTACTTC. The chain recombines TRBV6-2 or TRBV6-3 with TRBJ2-5; unclear D gene. V shed 8 bases and J shed 5 bases, with 12 bases lying between them. The length of the CDR3 is 12 residues. Germline-derived CDR1 and CDR2 are MNHEY and SVGEGT.

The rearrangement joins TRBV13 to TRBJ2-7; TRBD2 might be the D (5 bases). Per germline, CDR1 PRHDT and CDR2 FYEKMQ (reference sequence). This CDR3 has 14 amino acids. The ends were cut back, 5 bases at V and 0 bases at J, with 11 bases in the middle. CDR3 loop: CASSPSGYSYEQYF. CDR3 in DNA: TGTGCCAGCAGCCCGAGCGGTTACTCCTACGAGCAGTACTTC.

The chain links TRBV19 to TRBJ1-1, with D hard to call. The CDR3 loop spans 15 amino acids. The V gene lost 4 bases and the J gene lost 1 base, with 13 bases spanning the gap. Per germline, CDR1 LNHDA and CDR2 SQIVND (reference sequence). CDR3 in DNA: TGTGCCAGTAGTAGGGGAGAGGGAAGGAACACTGAAGCTTTCTTT. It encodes CASSRGEGRNTEAFF.

CDR3 sequence reads: CASSRTSGRADTQYF. The CDR3 DNA sequence: TGCGCCAGCAGCCGGACTAGCGGGAGGGCCGATACGCAGTATTTT. V usage is TRBV5-1 and J usage is TRBJ2-3; 15 nucleotides agree with TRBD2. V was pared by 4 bases and J by 6 bases, with 3 bases of the junction left unmatched. From germline, CDR1 is SGHRS and CDR2 YFSETQ. The CDR3 runs to 15 residues. The variable domain in full, with the rest retrieved from reference TRBV5-1 and TRBJ2-3, is KAGVTQTPRYLIKTRGQQVTLSCSPISGHRSVSWYQQTPGQGLQFLFEYFSETQRNKGNFPGRFSGRQFSNSRSEMNVSTLELGDSALYLCASSRTSGRADTQYFGPGTRLTVL.

This chain's CDR3 is CASSFNVLGGIYGYTF. As DNA, the CDR3 is TGTGCCAGCAGTTTTAATGTTTTGGGGGGGATCTATGGCTACACCTTC. The rearrangement joins TRBV28 to TRBJ1-2; D is possibly TRBD1 (5 bases). The CDR3 loop spans 16 amino acids. V lost 3 bases, J lost 4 bases, and 18 bases lay in between. CDR1 and CDR2 from the germline V gene are MDHEN and SYDVKM.

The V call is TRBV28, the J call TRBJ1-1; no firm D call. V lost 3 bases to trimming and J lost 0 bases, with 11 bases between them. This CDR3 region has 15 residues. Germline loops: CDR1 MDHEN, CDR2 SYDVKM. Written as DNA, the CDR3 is TGTGCCAGCAGTTTTGGTGGCACCTTGAACACTGAAGCTTTCTTT. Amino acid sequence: CASSFGGTLNTEAFF.

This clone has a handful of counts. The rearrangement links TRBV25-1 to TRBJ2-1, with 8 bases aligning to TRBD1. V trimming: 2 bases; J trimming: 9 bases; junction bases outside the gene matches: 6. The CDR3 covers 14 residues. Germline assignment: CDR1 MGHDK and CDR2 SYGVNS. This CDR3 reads CASSERAGGGEQFF. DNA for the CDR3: TGTGCCAGCAGTGAAAGGGCAGGGGGCGGTGAGCAGTTCTTC.

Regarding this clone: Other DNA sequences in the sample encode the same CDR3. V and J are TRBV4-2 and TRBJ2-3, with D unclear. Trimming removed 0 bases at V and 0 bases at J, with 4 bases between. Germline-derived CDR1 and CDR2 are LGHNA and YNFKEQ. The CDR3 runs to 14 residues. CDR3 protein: CASSQDRSTDTQYF. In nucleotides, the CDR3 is TGTGCCAGCAGCCAAGACAGAAGCACAGATACGCAGTATTTT.